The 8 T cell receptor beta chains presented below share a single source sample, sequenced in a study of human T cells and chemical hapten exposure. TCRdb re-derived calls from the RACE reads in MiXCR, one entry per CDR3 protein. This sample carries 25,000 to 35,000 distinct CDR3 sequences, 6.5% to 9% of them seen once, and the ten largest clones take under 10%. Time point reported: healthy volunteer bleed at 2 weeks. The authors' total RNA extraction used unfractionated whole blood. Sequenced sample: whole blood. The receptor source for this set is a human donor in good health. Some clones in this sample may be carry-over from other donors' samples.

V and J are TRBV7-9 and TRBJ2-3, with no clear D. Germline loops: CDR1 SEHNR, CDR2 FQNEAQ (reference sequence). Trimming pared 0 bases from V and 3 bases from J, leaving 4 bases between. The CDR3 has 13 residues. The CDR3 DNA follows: TGTGCCAGCAGCTTAGCGCCTACAGATACGCAGTATTTT. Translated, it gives CASSLAPTDTQYF. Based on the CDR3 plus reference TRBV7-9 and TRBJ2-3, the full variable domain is DTGVSQNPRHKITKRGQNVTFRCDPISEHNRLYWYRQTLGQGPEFLTYFQNEAQLEKSRLLSDRFSAERPKGSFSTLEIQRTEQGDSAMYLCASSLAPTDTQYFGPGTRLTVL.

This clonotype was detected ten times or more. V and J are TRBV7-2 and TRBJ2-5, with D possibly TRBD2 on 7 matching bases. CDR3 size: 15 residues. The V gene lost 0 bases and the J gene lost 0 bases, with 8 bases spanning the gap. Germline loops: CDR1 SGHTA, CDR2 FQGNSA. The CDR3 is CASSLARGHQETQYF. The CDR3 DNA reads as TGTGCCAGCAGCTTAGCGCGGGGGCACCAAGAGACCCAGTACTTC.

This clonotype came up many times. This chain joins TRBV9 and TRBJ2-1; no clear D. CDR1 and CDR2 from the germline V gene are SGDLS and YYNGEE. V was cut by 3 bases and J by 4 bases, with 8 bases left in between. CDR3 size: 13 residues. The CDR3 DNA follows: TGTGCCAGCAGCGCCGACGTTTACAATGAGCAGTTCTTC. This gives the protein CASSADVYNEQFF.

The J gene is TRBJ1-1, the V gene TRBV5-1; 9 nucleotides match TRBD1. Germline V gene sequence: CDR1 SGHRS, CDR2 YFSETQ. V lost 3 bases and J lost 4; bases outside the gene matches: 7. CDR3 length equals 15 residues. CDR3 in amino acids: CASSWTGVGGTEAFF. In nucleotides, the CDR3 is TGCGCCAGCAGCTGGACAGGGGTTGGCGGCACTGAAGCTTTCTTT.

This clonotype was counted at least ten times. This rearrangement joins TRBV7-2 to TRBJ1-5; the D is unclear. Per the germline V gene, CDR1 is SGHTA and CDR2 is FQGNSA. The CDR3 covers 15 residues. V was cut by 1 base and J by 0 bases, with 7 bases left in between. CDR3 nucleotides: TGTGCCAGCAGCTTAGTTTTCCATAGCAATCAGCCCCAGCATTTT. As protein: CASSLVFHSNQPQHF.

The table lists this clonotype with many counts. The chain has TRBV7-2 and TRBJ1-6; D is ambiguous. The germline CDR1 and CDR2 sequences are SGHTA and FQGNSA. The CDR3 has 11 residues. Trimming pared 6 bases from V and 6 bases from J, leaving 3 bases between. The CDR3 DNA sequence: TGTGCCAGCAGGTCTAATTCACCCCTCCACTTT. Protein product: CASRSNSPLHF.

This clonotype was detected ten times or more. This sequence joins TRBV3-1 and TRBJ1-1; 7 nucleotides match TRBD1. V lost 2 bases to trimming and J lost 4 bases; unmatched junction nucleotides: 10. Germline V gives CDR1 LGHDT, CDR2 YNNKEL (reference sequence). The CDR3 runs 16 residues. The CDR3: CASSQPLTGVGTEAFF. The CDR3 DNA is TGTGCCAGCAGCCAACCATTAACAGGGGTAGGCACTGAAGCTTTCTTT.

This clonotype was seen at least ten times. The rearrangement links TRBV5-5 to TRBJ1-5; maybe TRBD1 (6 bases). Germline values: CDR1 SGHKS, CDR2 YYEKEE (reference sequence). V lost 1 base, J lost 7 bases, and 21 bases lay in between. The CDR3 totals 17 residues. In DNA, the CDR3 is TGTGCCAGCAGCTTGAAACGTACAAACAGGGTGGGACAGCCCCAGCATTTT. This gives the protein CASSLKRTNRVGQPQHF.